The sequence of this TCR beta chain was determined in a study of CXCR3-negative and CXCR3-positive naive CD8 T cells. Study-wide context: The libraries yielded 130 million to 150 million TRB reads, about 1.5 +/- 0.3 million each. Notes on the study in general: Similar TRBV-TRBJ gene usage was seen in naive CXCR3-negative and CXCR3-positive cells, but not in memory cells.

CDR1 is ENHRY, CDR2 SYGVKD, per germline. The CDR3 spans 16 residues. The study made its TRB cDNA libraries by 5' RACE, adding UMI labels. TCRdb re-called the 5' RACE reads and gives one entry per CDR3 protein, without DNA. The ten most abundant clones cover over 12% of a sample with about 48,000 distinct CDR3 sequences. Concerning this clonotype: Its specificity is unknown.

The chain recombines TRBV10-3 with TRBJ2-3; TCRdb's D call, TRBD1, is unchecked because there is no DNA. The receptor's source is a human donor in good health. Some clones in this sample may be carry-over from other donors' samples. The sample comprised memory CD8+ T cells from blood. The CDR3 loop is CAIRLGGFGSTDTQYF.